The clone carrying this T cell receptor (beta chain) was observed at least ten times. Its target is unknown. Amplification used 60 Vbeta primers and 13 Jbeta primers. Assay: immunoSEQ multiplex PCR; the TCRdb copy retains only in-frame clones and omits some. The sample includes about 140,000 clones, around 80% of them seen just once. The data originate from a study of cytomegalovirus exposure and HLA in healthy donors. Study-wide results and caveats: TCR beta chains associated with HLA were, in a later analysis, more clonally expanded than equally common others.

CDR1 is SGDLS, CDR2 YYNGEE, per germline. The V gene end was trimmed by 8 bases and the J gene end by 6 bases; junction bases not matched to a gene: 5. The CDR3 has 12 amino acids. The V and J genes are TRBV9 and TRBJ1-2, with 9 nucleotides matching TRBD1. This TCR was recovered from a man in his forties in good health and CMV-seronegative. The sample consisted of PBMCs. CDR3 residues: CASQRQGDGYTF. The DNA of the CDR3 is TGTGCCAGTCAAAGACAGGGGGATGGCTACACCTTC.